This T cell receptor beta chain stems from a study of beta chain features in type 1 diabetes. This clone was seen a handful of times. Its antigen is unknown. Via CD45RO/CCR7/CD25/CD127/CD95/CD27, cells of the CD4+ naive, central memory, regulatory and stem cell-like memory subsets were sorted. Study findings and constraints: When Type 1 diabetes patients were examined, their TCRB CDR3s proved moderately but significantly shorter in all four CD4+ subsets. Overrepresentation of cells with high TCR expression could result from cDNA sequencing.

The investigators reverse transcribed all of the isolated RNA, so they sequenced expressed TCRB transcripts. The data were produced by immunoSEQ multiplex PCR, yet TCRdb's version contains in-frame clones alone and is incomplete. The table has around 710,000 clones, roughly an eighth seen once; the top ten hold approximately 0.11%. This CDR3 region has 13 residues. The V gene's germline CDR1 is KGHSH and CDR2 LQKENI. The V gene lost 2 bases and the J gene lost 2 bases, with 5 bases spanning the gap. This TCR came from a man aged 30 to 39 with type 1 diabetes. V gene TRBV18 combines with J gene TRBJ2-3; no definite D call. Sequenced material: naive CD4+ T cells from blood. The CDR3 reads CASSPLNTDTQYF. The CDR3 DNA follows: TGTGCCAGCTCACCATTGAACACAGATACGCAGTATTTT.